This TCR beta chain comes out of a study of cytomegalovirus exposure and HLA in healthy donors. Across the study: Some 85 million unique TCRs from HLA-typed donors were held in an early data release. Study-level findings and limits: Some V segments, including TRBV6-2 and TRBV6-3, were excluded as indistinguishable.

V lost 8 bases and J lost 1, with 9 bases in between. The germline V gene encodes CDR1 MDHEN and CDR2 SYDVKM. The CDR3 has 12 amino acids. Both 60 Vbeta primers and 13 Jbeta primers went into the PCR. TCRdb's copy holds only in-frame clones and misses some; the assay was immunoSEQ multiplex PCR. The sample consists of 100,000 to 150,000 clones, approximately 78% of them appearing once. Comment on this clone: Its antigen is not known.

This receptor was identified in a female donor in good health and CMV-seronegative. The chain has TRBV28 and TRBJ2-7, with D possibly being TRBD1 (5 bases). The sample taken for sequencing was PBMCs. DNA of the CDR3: TGTGCCAGCGTGGACACATCCTACGAGCAGTACTTC. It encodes CASVDTSYEQYF.